These 17 T cell receptor beta chains originate from one sample sequenced in a study of shared clonotypes between healthy human individuals. The data were produced by immunoSEQ multiplex PCR, yet TCRdb's version contains in-frame clones alone and is incomplete. This table has a few million clones, more than 90% appearing once. The sequencing input was naive CD4+ T cells sorted from blood. Subset of the sample: CD45RA+ positively selected. The receptors here all came from a man between 18 and 35 years old in good health.

This chain links TRBV27 with TRBJ2-7; D uncertain. Germline-derived CDR1 and CDR2 are MNHEY and SMNVEV (reference sequence). The CDR3 is 10 residues long. Trimming took off 5 bases at V and 5 bases at J, with 4 bases between the two ends. The CDR3 here is CASSPHEQYF. In DNA, the CDR3 is TGTGCCAGCAGTCCCCACGAGCAGTACTTC.

The gene calls are TRBV27 and TRBJ1-1; D is possibly TRBD1 (6 bases). Germline loops: CDR1 MNHEY, CDR2 SMNVEV (reference sequence). Between the trimmed V and J ends, which lost 0 bases and 0 bases, there was a span of 8 bases. The CDR3 extends over 15 amino acids. This chain's CDR3 is CASSLSGGMNTEAFF. CDR3 in DNA: TGTGCCAGCAGTTTATCGGGGGGCATGAACACTGAAGCTTTCTTT.

This chain links TRBV5-1 with TRBJ2-5; the match to TRBD2 covers 8 bases. Germline CDR1 is SGHRS and CDR2 is YFSETQ. This CDR3 spans 19 amino acids. The V gene end was trimmed by 0 bases and the J gene end by 5 bases; junction bases not matched to a gene: 18. CDR3 protein: CASSLADVGSLAVQETQYF. The CDR3 DNA reads TGCGCCAGCAGCTTGGCGGATGTTGGCTCACTAGCGGTTCAGGAGACCCAGTACTTC.

The CDR3 sequence: CASSLPLNTEAFF. CDR3 sequence (DNA): TGTGCCAGCAGCTTACCCTTGAACACTGAAGCTTTCTTT. The rearrangement joins TRBV7-2 to TRBJ1-1; D gene uncertain. Germline V CDR1 and CDR2: SGHTA, FQGNSA. The ends were cut back, 2 bases at V and 0 bases at J, with 4 bases in the middle. The CDR3 has 13 residues.

This chain connects TRBV5-4 to TRBJ2-1; TRBD2 agrees at 8 bases. From germline, CDR1 is SGHNT and CDR2 YYREEE (reference sequence). The CDR3 sequence is 15 residues long. V dropped 2 bases and J dropped 6; count of bases not matched to a gene: 7. Written as DNA, the CDR3 is TGTGCCAGCAGCTTAAAGAGCGGGGGCTTCAATGAGCAGTTCTTC. This translates into CASSLKSGGFNEQFF.

The chain links TRBV9 to TRBJ2-2; D gene uncertain. V was trimmed by 0 bases and J by 3 bases, leaving 3 bases between them. The germline V gene has CDR1 SGDLS and CDR2 YYNGEE. The CDR3 contains 13 residues. DNA for the CDR3: TGTGCCAGCAGCGTAGAGTACACCGGGGAGCTGTTTTTT. Residues: CASSVEYTGELFF.

The V and J genes are TRBV6-5 and TRBJ2-7; D remains unclear. Trimming pared 0 bases from V and 5 bases from J, leaving 11 bases between. Germline V gene data show CDR1 as MNHEY and CDR2 as SVGAGI. This CDR3 has 14 amino acids. As DNA, the CDR3 is TGTGCCAGCAGTTACTCGATCTCCCGGGACGAGCAGTACTTC. Encoded protein: CASSYSISRDEQYF.

V gene TRBV11-2 combines with J gene TRBJ2-1, with 7 bases fitting TRBD2. The CDR3 has 17 residues. CDR1 and CDR2 from the germline V gene are SGHAT and FQNNGV. J gave up 6 bases and V 3 bases, and 14 bases lay outside the gene matches. CDR3 DNA sequence: TGTGCCAGCAGCTTCTCGGGAGGACGCGGGGAGGGCAATGAGCAGTTCTTC. This encodes CASSFSGGRGEGNEQFF.

The sample holds one count of this clone. Other DNA sequences in this sample translate to the same CDR3. V gene TRBV5-1 combines with J gene TRBJ1-5; D is perhaps TRBD1 (6 bases). CDR3 length equals 15 residues. Deletions cut 0 bases from V and 7 bases from J, with 14 bases between. Germline V gene lookup returns CDR1 SGHRS and CDR2 YFSETQ. Here the CDR3 reads CASSLEGERGQPQHF. The CDR3 bases are TGCGCCAGCAGCTTGGAAGGGGAAAGGGGGCAGCCCCAGCATTTT. Full variable domain (remainder filled in from reference TRBV5-1 and TRBJ1-5): KAGVTQTPRYLIKTRGQQVTLSCSPISGHRSVSWYQQTPGQGLQFLFEYFSETQRNKGNFPGRFSGRQFSNSRSEMNVSTLELGDSALYLCASSLEGERGQPQHFGDGTRLSIL.

The chain carries TRBV28 and TRBJ2-1; no definite D call. This CDR3 contains 16 residues. Trimming removed 0 bases from V and 4 bases from J, with 13 bases in between. Germline loops: CDR1 MDHEN, CDR2 SYDVKM. For the CDR3, the DNA is TGTGCCAGCAGTTTATGGAGCTCCGGTGAATACAATGAGCAGTTCTTC. Encoded protein: CASSLWSSGEYNEQFF. The variable domain in full, completed from reference TRBV28 and TRBJ2-1, reads DVKVTQSSRYLVKRTGEKVFLECVQDMDHENMFWYRQDPGLGLRLIYFSYDVKMKEKGDIPEGYSVSREKKERFSLILESASTNQTSMYLCASSLWSSGEYNEQFFGPGTRLTVL.

Concerning this clone: At the DNA level, this CDR3 is encoded by other sequences in the same sample as well. The chain carries TRBV30 and TRBJ1-2; no firm D call. Germline-derived CDR1 and CDR2 are GTSNPN and SVGIG (reference sequence). The CDR3 is 12 residues long. V lost 0 bases and J 7 bases, leaving 9 bases between the germline ends. CDR3 in DNA: TGTGCCTGGAGTGTAGCCGGGTCTGGCTACACCTTC. Its translation: CAWSVAGSGYTF.

As for this clone: Distinct nucleotide sequences in the sample also encode this CDR3. V is TRBV18 and J is TRBJ1-4, with TRBD1 matching over 12 bases. The trim removed 6 bases at V and 8 bases at J, leaving 4 bases unmatched. This CDR3 has 14 residues. CDR1 and CDR2 from the germline V gene are KGHSH and LQKENI. The CDR3 nucleotides read TGTGCCAGCTCCCGGGACAGGGGGCCGGAAAAACTGTTTTTT. Protein product: CASSRDRGPEKLFF.

This clone has more than one count but fewer than ten. This chain links TRBV28 with TRBJ1-6; D is ambiguous. The CDR3 has 14 amino acids. Trimming took 3 bases from V and 10 from J, leaving 13 bases between them. The germline gives CDR1 MDHEN, CDR2 SYDVKM. In nucleotides, the CDR3 is TGTGCCAGCAGTTTGACGGGGTTTGGGTCACCCCTCCACTTT. Encoded protein: CASSLTGFGSPLHF.

The chain employs TRBV13 and TRBJ2-7; 8 bases fit TRBD1. CDR1 and CDR2 (germline): PRHDT, FYEKMQ (reference sequence). Trimming removed 5 bases from V and 0 bases from J; junction bases left unmatched: 3. This CDR3 comprises 14 residues. The CDR3 DNA is TGTGCCAGCAGCCGGGACAGGTACTCCTACGAGCAGTACTTC. It encodes CASSRDRYSYEQYF. Drawing the rest from reference TRBV13 and TRBJ2-7, the complete variable domain is AAGVIQSPRHLIKEKRETATLKCYPIPRHDTVYWYQQGPGQDPQFLISFYEKMQSDKGSIPDRFSAQQFSDYHSELNMSSLELGDSALYFCASSRDRYSYEQYFGPGTRLTVT.

The chain uses TRBV28 and TRBJ1-1; 7 nucleotides agree with TRBD1. The CDR3 sequence is 14 residues long. Germline trimming cut 6 bases from V and 5 bases from J; bases unmatched to any gene: 9. Germline-derived CDR1 and CDR2 are MDHEN and SYDVKM. This CDR3 reads CASSQGGMGTEAFF. The CDR3 nucleotides are TGTGCCAGCAGCCAGGGGGGGATGGGGACTGAAGCTTTCTTT. Full variable domain (remainder filled in from reference TRBV28 and TRBJ1-1): DVKVTQSSRYLVKRTGEKVFLECVQDMDHENMFWYRQDPGLGLRLIYFSYDVKMKEKGDIPEGYSVSREKKERFSLILESASTNQTSMYLCASSQGGMGTEAFFGQGTRLTVV.

The genes are TRBV2 and TRBJ2-3; 11 nucleotides agree with TRBD2. This CDR3 is built from 17 residues. V gave up 6 bases and J gave up 0 bases; unmatched junction bases: 8. The germline CDR1 and CDR2 sequences are SNHLY and FYNNEI. CDR3: CASRLPLAGGSTDTQYF. DNA for the CDR3: TGTGCCAGCAGACTACCTCTAGCGGGGGGTAGCACAGATACGCAGTATTTT.

This clone was recorded once. V is TRBV5-4 and J is TRBJ2-2, with 7 bases that match TRBD1. CDR3 size: 16 residues. After removal of 4 bases from V and 4 bases from J, the junction contained 10 bases not matched to a gene. The germline gives CDR1 SGHNT, CDR2 YYREEE (reference sequence). The CDR3 region has the DNA TGTGCCAGCAGCCCTCATTATGGGACAGCCACCGGGGAGCTGTTTTTT. Translating it yields CASSPHYGTATGELFF. Using reference TRBV5-4 and TRBJ2-2 for the parts outside the CDR3, the full variable domain is ETGVTQSPTHLIKTRGQQVTLRCSSQSGHNTVSWYQQALGQGPQFIFQYYREEENGRGNFPPRFSGLQFPNYSSELNVNALELDDSALYLCASSPHYGTATGELFFGEGSRLTVL.